The 15 T cell receptor beta chains below were found in one sample sequenced in a study of T cell changes during pregnancy in multiple sclerosis. Using immunoSEQ multiplex PCR, the repertoire was profiled, and TCRdb retains in-frame clones only, with some absent. The table has approximately 40,000 clones, about 88% seen once. Source: CD4+ T cells from peripheral blood mononuclear cells, taken in the first trimester of pregnancy. These TCRs come from a female donor with multiple sclerosis, enrolled in a pregnancy study.

This clone was seen a handful of times. J is TRBJ2-7 and V is TRBV2; 8 bases agree with TRBD1. Germline V gene sequence: CDR1 SNHLY, CDR2 FYNNEI. V trimming: 7 bases; J trimming: 5 bases; junction bases outside the gene matches: 13. There are 15 residues in the CDR3. CDR3 in DNA: TGTGCCAGCACCCTAACCACAGGGGGAGGAGACGAGCAGTACTTC. Translated: CASTLTTGGGDEQYF.

The rearrangement uses TRBV2 and TRBJ1-2; 9 positions agree with TRBD1. Germline V lookup: CDR1 SNHLY, CDR2 FYNNEI. Trimming at V came to 9 bases and at J to 2 bases, leaving 4 bases not matched to a gene. The CDR3 length is 13 residues. This CDR3 is CASRTGANYGYTF. CDR3 sequence (DNA): TGTGCCAGTAGGACAGGGGCCAACTATGGCTACACCTTC.

The V and J genes are TRBV28 and TRBJ2-4, with a tentative D call TRBD1 (5 bases). There are 12 residues in the CDR3. Germline V lookup: CDR1 MDHEN, CDR2 SYDVKM. With 5 bases removed from V and 13 bases from J, the gap between germline ends came to 15 bases. The CDR3, as DNA: TGTGCCAGCAGTCAACAGGCCACGAAGCAGTACTTC. Protein sequence: CASSQQATKQYF.

V is TRBV6-5 and J is TRBJ2-2; 12 nucleotides align to TRBD2. The germline CDR1 and CDR2 sequences are MNHEY and SVGAGI. V lost 4 bases and J lost 9; bases outside the gene matches: 6. CDR3 length: 15 amino acids. CDR3 sequence (DNA): TGTGCCAGCAGTTCCGCCACTAGCGGGAGGTGGGAGCTGTTTTTT. Translation gives CASSSATSGRWELFF.

V and J are TRBV5-6 and TRBJ2-1, with 10 bases matching TRBD1. The CDR3 is made up of 17 amino acids. Germline V gene lookup returns CDR1 SGHDT and CDR2 YYEEEE. After removal of 2 bases from V and 2 bases from J, the junction contained 7 bases not matched to a gene. The CDR3: CASSFWGGTGAYNEQFF. CDR3 nucleotide sequence: TGTGCCAGCAGCTTCTGGGGTGGGACAGGGGCCTACAATGAGCAGTTCTTC. Complete variable domain (other parts from reference TRBV5-6 and TRBJ2-1): DAGVTQSPTHLIKTRGQQVTLRCSPKSGHDTVSWYQQALGQGPQFIFQYYEEEERQRGNFPDRFSGHQFPNYSSELNVNALLLGDSALYLCASSFWGGTGAYNEQFFGPGTRLTVL.

V usage is TRBV18 and J usage is TRBJ2-3, with 8 bases aligning to TRBD2. Germline CDR1 is KGHSH and CDR2 is LQKENI. CDR3 length: 19 amino acids. The trim removed 3 bases at V and 2 bases at J, leaving 16 bases unmatched. The chain's CDR3 is CASSPVPTGGGTFTDTQYF. CDR3 nucleotides: TGTGCCAGCTCACCCGTTCCAACAGGCGGGGGGACGTTCACAGATACGCAGTATTTT.

The chain is built from TRBV6-1 and TRBJ1-1, with a possible D match to TRBD1 (6 bases). The V gene's germline CDR1 is MNHNS and CDR2 SASEGT. The V gene lost 6 bases and the J gene lost 2 bases, with 10 bases spanning the gap. CDR3 length: 13 residues. This CDR3 is CASSVQGNTEAFF. Here the CDR3 DNA reads TGTGCCAGCAGCGTACAGGGTAACACTGAAGCTTTCTTT.

The J gene is TRBJ2-7, the V gene TRBV10-3; 8 bases are shared with TRBD2. The V and J ends lost 4 bases and 2 bases, in that order; junction bases with no gene match: 4. Germline V CDR1 and CDR2: ENHRY, SYGVKD. This CDR3 contains 14 residues. Here the CDR3 reads CAISVSGGTYEQYF. The CDR3 DNA sequence: TGTGCCATCAGTGTATCGGGGGGGACCTACGAGCAGTACTTC.

This clone was counted between two and nine times. The chain is built from TRBV28 and TRBJ1-1; 8 bases agree with TRBD1. The germline V gene has CDR1 MDHEN and CDR2 SYDVKM. The CDR3 spans 14 residues. J gave up 6 bases and V 3 bases, and 6 bases lay outside the gene matches. The CDR3 loop reads CASSFVDRVAEAFF. Written as DNA, the CDR3 is TGTGCCAGCAGTTTTGTGGACAGGGTCGCTGAAGCTTTCTTT.

The rearrangement joins TRBV5-1 to TRBJ2-1; 8 positions match TRBD1. The CDR3 totals 13 residues. V lost 3 bases and J lost 9; bases outside the gene matches: 5. The germline V gene has CDR1 SGHRS and CDR2 YFSETQ. CDR3 sequence: CASSSDRGVEQFF. The CDR3 nucleotides are TGCGCCAGCAGCTCTGACAGGGGAGTTGAGCAGTTCTTC. The full variable domain, completed using reference TRBV5-1 and TRBJ2-1, is KAGVTQTPRYLIKTRGQQVTLSCSPISGHRSVSWYQQTPGQGLQFLFEYFSETQRNKGNFPGRFSGRQFSNSRSEMNVSTLELGDSALYLCASSSDRGVEQFFGPGTRLTVL.

The CDR3 protein is CASSLGGMGEKLFF. In nucleotides, the CDR3 is TGTGCCAGCAGCTTAGGGGGCATGGGTGAAAAACTGTTTTTT. The genes are TRBV7-9 and TRBJ1-4; D perhaps matches TRBD1 (5 bases). This CDR3 comprises 14 residues. Looked up from germline, CDR1 is SEHNR and CDR2 is FQNEAQ (reference sequence). Trimming took off 1 base at V and 7 bases at J, with 10 bases between the two ends.

The chain recombines TRBV27 with TRBJ1-2; 7 nucleotides agree with TRBD1. J lost 2 bases, V lost 2 bases, and 11 bases had no gene match. Per the germline V gene, CDR1 is MNHEY and CDR2 is SMNVEV (reference sequence). The CDR3 length is 17 residues. This chain's CDR3 is CASSLRSSGQQNYGYTF. In DNA, the CDR3 is TGTGCCAGCAGTTTAAGGTCGTCGGGACAGCAGAACTATGGCTACACCTTC.

This chain connects TRBV30 to TRBJ2-5, with 8 bases identical to TRBD2. The CDR3 consists of 14 residues. V was clipped by 3 bases and J by 5 bases; unmatched bases: 8. Per the germline V gene, CDR1 is GTSNPN and CDR2 is SVGIG (reference sequence). In DNA, the CDR3 is TGTGCCTGGAGCCACCTGCCGGGGGGGGAGACCCAGTACTTC. Translation: CAWSHLPGGETQYF. The whole variable domain, remainder taken from reference TRBV30 and TRBJ2-5, is SQTIHQWPATLVQPVGSPLSLECTVEGTSNPNLYWYRQAAGRGLQLLFYSVGIGQISSEVPQNLSASRPQDRQFILSSKKLLLSDSGFYLCAWSHLPGGETQYFGPGTRLLVL.

The chain is built from TRBV5-5 and TRBJ1-1; TRBD1 matches at 7 bases. V was pared by 4 bases and J by 0 bases, with 3 bases of the junction left unmatched. Germline-derived CDR1 and CDR2 are SGHKS and YYEKEE (reference sequence). The CDR3 is 14 residues long. CDR3 amino acids: CASSRQGMNTEAFF. DNA of the CDR3: TGTGCCAGCAGCCGACAGGGTATGAACACTGAAGCTTTCTTT.

The sample holds one count of this clone. The rearrangement joins TRBV5-8 to TRBJ2-2, with D possibly being TRBD2 (6 bases). The CDR3 extends over 15 amino acids. The V gene lost 4 bases and the J gene lost 4 bases, with 14 bases spanning the gap. Germline V gene lookup returns CDR1 SGHTS and CDR2 YDEGEE. The CDR3 region has the DNA TGTGCCAGCAGCCACCGACTAGTTGCCACCGGGGAGCTGTTTTTT. The encoded protein is CASSHRLVATGELFF. Looking up the rest from reference TRBV5-8 and TRBJ2-2 gives the full variable domain: EAGVTQSPTHLIKTRGQQATLRCSPISGHTSVYWYQQALGLGLQFLLWYDEGEERNRGNFPPRFSGRQFPNYSSELNVNALELEDSALYLCASSHRLVATGELFFGEGSRLTVL.